Reported below is one T cell receptor (beta chain). Its matching antigen is unknown. Using immunoSEQ multiplex PCR, the repertoire was profiled, and TCRdb retains in-frame clones only, with some absent. Found here are just over 150,000 clones, about nine tenths of them singletons; the top ten hold approximately 2%. The data originate from a study of T cell responses to AZD1222 COVID-19 vaccine. About the study: Combined were second doses at about 4 or about 12 weeks. Study-wide findings and caveats: Spike-specific TCR breadth and depth went up after people got two AZD1222 doses. Donors in the cohort were predominantly white British and more often female, and clonal diversity was possibly underestimated.

Germline CDR1 SQVTM, CDR2 ANQGSEA. CDR3 size: 15 residues. Germline trimming cut 6 bases from V and 5 bases from J; bases unmatched to any gene: 9. Here the sequenced sample was peripheral blood, taken on day 0 of AZD1222 vaccination. The clonotype was recovered from an adult in good health. The genes are TRBV29-1 and TRBJ2-5; 13 nucleotides match TRBD2. The CDR3 loop is CSVQRTSGRQETQYF. CDR3 in DNA: TGCAGCGTCCAGCGGACTAGCGGGAGACAGGAGACCCAGTACTTC.